This T cell receptor beta chain was sequenced for a study of shared clonotypes between healthy human individuals. As regards this clone: Its antigen is still unknown.

Some clones are missing from TCRdb's copy, which holds only in-frame ones; the method was immunoSEQ multiplex PCR. The sample carries about 2 million clones, 85% to 95% recorded once. Study observations and caveats: Blood alone was sampled, and tissue repertoires likely differ.

CDR3 size: 14 residues. After removal of 1 base from V and 8 bases from J, the junction contained 5 bases not matched to a gene. CDR1 is LGHNA, CDR2 YNFKEQ, per germline. CD8 cells regarded as naive lacked CD45RO, were positively chosen for CCR7, and omitted terminally differentiated effector memory CD45RA+ cells. The specimen was naive CD8+ T cells sorted from blood. The V call is TRBV4-2, the J call TRBJ1-2; 9 bases fit TRBD1. The TCR originated in a man aged 18-30 years in good health. The CDR3, as DNA: TGTGCCAGCAGCCAAGGCCTGGGACAGGGAGGCTACACCTTC. This sequence encodes CASSQGLGQGGYTF.